This TCR beta chain was identified during a study of OX40 agonist ivuxolimab in advanced cancers. Measured with immunoSEQ multiplex PCR; TCRdb has only the in-frame clones, and not every one. The sample holds tens of thousands of clones, approximately 81% seen once. Notes on the study in general: Among the lowest levels of clonal expansion were found in partial responders at 0.1-3.0 mg/kg. Clones of CD4+ and CD8+ blood T cells grew by week 6 at doses of 0.1 to 3.0 mg/kg. Among the nonresponders, some also had low normalized T-cell clonal expansion.

Regarding this clone: What it binds is unknown.

The V and J ends lost 0 bases and 3 bases respectively, with 7 bases between them. CDR1 is MNHEY, CDR2 SVGAGI, per germline. The CDR3 extends over 14 amino acids. This chain uses TRBV6-5 with TRBJ2-3; D gene ambiguous. The sequence came from an adult with an advanced solid tumor such as melanoma, head and neck, liver or kidney cancer. The sample consisted of CD4+ or CD8+ T cells sorted from blood, taken in a trial of the OX40 agonist ivuxolimab. The CDR3 spells CASSYSPGTDTQYF. The CDR3 nucleotides read TGTGCCAGCAGTTACTCACCCGGGACAGATACGCAGTATTTT.